A selection of T cell receptor beta chains follows, all from one sample in a study of molecular identifiers for immune sequencing clone quantification. TCRdb processed the PCR reads anew with MiXCR; each CDR3 protein has one entry. The table includes 460,000 or so distinct CDR3 sequences, around 23% detected once. Sequenced: naive CD8+ T cells from blood, with Jurkat cell RNA spiked in. The origin of the receptors is a human donor in good health. Some libraries in this study had Jurkat cell RNA spiked in. Each CDR3 is given with its conserved first and last residue. The order of the fields is CDR3 protein, CDR3 DNA, V gene, D gene, J gene, clone size. The D gene is left open where the match is weak. The size field is filled for only some rows; it gives once, few, many or a size class.

CDR3 protein: CASSFRDRIHEQYF
CDR3 DNA: TGTGCCAGTAGTTTCCGGGACAGGATCCACGAGCAGTACTTC
V gene: TRBV19
D gene: TRBD1
J gene: TRBJ2-7
clone size: .

CDR3 protein: CARSLGRGKETQYF
CDR3 DNA: TGCGCCCGCAGCTTGGGAAGGGGAAAAGAGACCCAGTACTTC
V gene: TRBV5-1
D gene: .
J gene: TRBJ2-5
clone size: .

CDR3 protein: CASRTGETYEQYF
CDR3 DNA: TGTGCCAGCAGGACAGGGGAGACCTACGAGCAGTACTTC
V gene: TRBV28
D gene: TRBD1
J gene: TRBJ2-7
clone size: few

CDR3 protein: CASSNHRDGTRTQYF
CDR3 DNA: TGTGCCAGCAGCAACCACCGGGACGGCACTCGAACCCAGTACTTC
V gene: TRBV7-9
D gene: .
J gene: TRBJ2-5
clone size: .

CDR3 protein: CASSYSGLSVNSPLHF
CDR3 DNA: TGTGCCAGCAGTTACTCAGGACTGTCGGTAAATTCACCCCTCCACTTT
V gene: TRBV6-2/TRBV6-3
D gene: .
J gene: TRBJ1-6
clone size: few

CDR3 protein: CAGSRTSGGPGDTQYF
CDR3 DNA: TGTGCCGGCAGTAGGACTAGCGGGGGGCCCGGAGATACGCAGTATTTT
V gene: TRBV27
D gene: TRBD2
J gene: TRBJ2-3
clone size: few

CDR3 protein: CAGPGRTGELFF
CDR3 DNA: TGTGCCGGCCCTGGACGGACCGGGGAGCTGTTTTTT
V gene: TRBV30
D gene: .
J gene: TRBJ2-2
clone size: .

CDR3 protein: CASSEGGQLMAGELFF
CDR3 DNA: TGTGCCAGCAGTGAAGGCGGTCAGCTGATGGCCGGGGAGCTGTTTTTT
V gene: TRBV6-1
D gene: .
J gene: TRBJ2-2
clone size: many

CDR3 protein: CASSWGTDTRYF
CDR3 DNA: TGTGCCAGCAGCTGGGGGACAGATACGCGGTATTTT
V gene: TRBV5-6
D gene: TRBD1
J gene: TRBJ2-3
clone size: .

CDR3 protein: CASRSTLNEQFF
CDR3 DNA: TGTGCCAGCAGGTCTACTCTGAATGAGCAGTTCTTC
V gene: TRBV6-5
D gene: .
J gene: TRBJ2-1
clone size: .

CDR3 protein: CSAFQQRRVQGKSEQYF
CDR3 DNA: TGCAGTGCTTTCCAACAGAGGAGGGTACAGGGAAAGAGCGAGCAGTACTTC
V gene: TRBV20-1
D gene: .
J gene: TRBJ2-7
clone size: few

CDR3 protein: CARTIPSGANTGELFF
CDR3 DNA: TGTGCCAGGACGATCCCCTCAGGGGCGAACACCGGGGAGCTGTTTTTT
V gene: TRBV19
D gene: .
J gene: TRBJ2-2
clone size: few

CDR3 protein: CASSSNRTSGGVYNEQFF
CDR3 DNA: TGTGCCAGCAGTTCCAACCGGACTAGCGGGGGGGTGTACAATGAGCAGTTCTTC
V gene: TRBV6-5
D gene: TRBD2
J gene: TRBJ2-1
clone size: few

CDR3 protein: CASSLIVTTHNYGYTF
CDR3 DNA: TGTGCCAGCAGCTTGATCGTGACAACTCATAACTATGGCTACACCTTC
V gene: TRBV5-4
D gene: .
J gene: TRBJ1-2
clone size: .

CDR3 protein: CASSLSGRGQFNSPLPF
CDR3 DNA: TGTGCCAGCAGTTTATCGGGAAGGGGGCAGTTTAATTCACCCCTCCCCTTT
V gene: TRBV27
D gene: TRBD1
J gene: TRBJ1-6
clone size: once

CDR3 protein: CASGSILYF
CDR3 DNA: TGTGCCAGCGGATCGATTCTGTACTTC
V gene: TRBV7-9
D gene: .
J gene: TRBJ2-7
clone size: few

CDR3 protein: CASSWGVPREAFF
CDR3 DNA: TGTGCCAGCAGCTGGGGAGTACCGAGGGAAGCTTTCTTT
V gene: TRBV5-6
D gene: .
J gene: TRBJ1-1
clone size: .

CDR3 protein: CASSQDVAGNSYEQYF
CDR3 DNA: TGCGCCAGCAGCCAAGACGTGGCAGGGAATTCGTACGAGCAGTACTTC
V gene: TRBV4-3
D gene: .
J gene: TRBJ2-7
clone size: many

CDR3 protein: CASSPDTSTDTQYF
CDR3 DNA: TGTGCCAGCAGCCCCGATACTAGCACAGATACGCAGTATTTT
V gene: TRBV12-3/TRBV12-4
D gene: .
J gene: TRBJ2-3
clone size: many

CDR3 protein: CASRSSHEQFF
CDR3 DNA: TGTGCCAGCAGATCTTCACATGAGCAGTTCTTC
V gene: TRBV12-3/TRBV12-4
D gene: .
J gene: TRBJ2-1
clone size: .

CDR3 protein: CASSQDWNIAYEQYF
CDR3 DNA: TGCGCCAGCAGCCAAGATTGGAACATTGCCTACGAGCAGTACTTC
V gene: TRBV4-3
D gene: .
J gene: TRBJ2-7
clone size: few

CDR3 protein: CASSLSDTYEQYF
CDR3 DNA: TGTGCCAGCAGCTTATCCGACACTTACGAGCAGTACTTC
V gene: TRBV11-2
D gene: .
J gene: TRBJ2-7
clone size: few

CDR3 protein: CSARGSFSGSLYNEQFF
CDR3 DNA: TGCAGTGCTAGAGGCTCCTTTAGCGGGAGCCTTTACAATGAGCAGTTCTTC
V gene: TRBV20-1
D gene: TRBD2
J gene: TRBJ2-1
clone size: .

CDR3 protein: CASSFLVGTEKLLF
CDR3 DNA: TGTGCCAGCAGCTTTTTAGTAGGGACTGAAAAACTGCTTTTT
V gene: TRBV7-6
D gene: .
J gene: TRBJ1-4
clone size: .

CDR3 protein: CASSAEVSTYNEQFF
CDR3 DNA: TGTGCCAGCAGCGCCGAGGTCTCAACGTACAATGAGCAGTTCTTC
V gene: TRBV9
D gene: .
J gene: TRBJ2-1
clone size: .

CDR3 protein: CASSQGIGRGTDTQYF
CDR3 DNA: TGCGCCAGCAGCCAAGGTATAGGGAGAGGGACAGATACGCAGTATTTT
V gene: TRBV4-3
D gene: .
J gene: TRBJ2-3
clone size: many

CDR3 protein: CASSQGTSGGPEDTQYF
CDR3 DNA: TGTGCCAGCAGCCAAGGGACTAGCGGGGGGCCGGAAGATACGCAGTATTTT
V gene: TRBV14
D gene: TRBD2
J gene: TRBJ2-3
clone size: many

CDR3 protein: CASSYGTTGTEAFF
CDR3 DNA: TGTGCCAGCAGTTACGGGACGACGGGGACTGAAGCTTTCTTT
V gene: TRBV6-2/TRBV6-3
D gene: .
J gene: TRBJ1-1
clone size: many

CDR3 protein: CSARDGTAHYEQYF
CDR3 DNA: TGCAGTGCTAGAGATGGGACAGCCCACTACGAGCAGTACTTC
V gene: TRBV20-1
D gene: TRBD1
J gene: TRBJ2-7
clone size: .

CDR3 protein: CASSSLRGTEAFF
CDR3 DNA: TGTGCCAGCAGCTCCCTCCGAGGGACTGAAGCTTTCTTT
V gene: TRBV13
D gene: .
J gene: TRBJ1-1
clone size: many

CDR3 protein: CASSSTRLSGVSGNTIYF
CDR3 DNA: TGTGCCAGCAGTTCCACCAGGCTATCAGGGGTCTCTGGAAACACCATATATTTT
V gene: TRBV28
D gene: .
J gene: TRBJ1-3
clone size: few

CDR3 protein: CSVDPSGGGETQYF
CDR3 DNA: TGCAGCGTTGACCCGAGCGGGGGGGGCGAGACCCAGTACTTC
V gene: TRBV29-1
D gene: TRBD2
J gene: TRBJ2-5
clone size: few

CDR3 protein: CAGTGSNYGYTF
CDR3 DNA: TGTGCCGGCACAGGGTCCAACTATGGCTACACCTTC
V gene: TRBV30
D gene: .
J gene: TRBJ1-2
clone size: .

CDR3 protein: CACSLDRHLEDEKLFF
CDR3 DNA: TGTGCCTGCAGCTTGGACCGACACTTAGAAGATGAAAAACTGTTTTTT
V gene: TRBV5-6
D gene: .
J gene: TRBJ1-4
clone size: few

CDR3 protein: CASSSGLAGDSPYEQYF
CDR3 DNA: TGCGCCAGCAGCTCGGGACTAGCGGGAGATTCCCCCTACGAGCAGTACTTC
V gene: TRBV5-1
D gene: TRBD2
J gene: TRBJ2-7
clone size: many

CDR3 protein: CASSYGQGLYEQYF
CDR3 DNA: TGTGCCAGCAGTTATGGCCAGGGCCTCTACGAGCAGTACTTC
V gene: TRBV6-2/TRBV6-3
D gene: .
J gene: TRBJ2-7
clone size: many

CDR3 protein: CASSAGGQGEGSRETQYF
CDR3 DNA: TGTGCCAGCAGCGCCGGGGGGCAGGGTGAAGGTTCTCGAGAGACCCAGTACTTC
V gene: TRBV9
D gene: .
J gene: TRBJ2-5
clone size: .

CDR3 protein: CASSVMHRGRIGNGYTF
CDR3 DNA: TGTGCCAGCAGCGTCATGCACAGGGGCCGAATCGGGAATGGCTACACCTTC
V gene: TRBV7-3
D gene: TRBD1
J gene: TRBJ1-2
clone size: few

CDR3 protein: CASSLGLGQGYEAFF
CDR3 DNA: TGTGCCAGCAGCTTGGGATTGGGACAGGGGTATGAAGCTTTCTTT
V gene: TRBV5-6
D gene: TRBD1
J gene: TRBJ1-1
clone size: .

CDR3 protein: CASSSLIPWREGGDTQYF
CDR3 DNA: TGTGCCAGCAGTTCGCTCATCCCCTGGCGGGAGGGCGGAGATACGCAGTATTTT
V gene: TRBV6-2/TRBV6-3
D gene: TRBD2
J gene: TRBJ2-3
clone size: .

CDR3 protein: CSVGLADPYEQYF
CDR3 DNA: TGCAGCGTAGGACTAGCGGATCCCTACGAGCAGTACTTC
V gene: TRBV29-1
D gene: TRBD2
J gene: TRBJ2-7
clone size: many

CDR3 protein: CSARDLGQAQYF
CDR3 DNA: TGCAGTGCTAGAGATCTGGGCCAAGCCCAGTACTTC
V gene: TRBV20-1
D gene: .
J gene: TRBJ2-5
clone size: few

CDR3 protein: CSVEDPSGSRYEQYF
CDR3 DNA: TGCAGCGTTGAAGACCCTAGCGGGAGTAGGTACGAGCAGTACTTC
V gene: TRBV29-1
D gene: TRBD2
J gene: TRBJ2-7
clone size: .

CDR3 protein: CASGPWDIYEQYF
CDR3 DNA: TGTGCCAGTGGCCCGTGGGACATCTACGAGCAGTACTTC
V gene: TRBV19
D gene: .
J gene: TRBJ2-7
clone size: .

CDR3 protein: CASSFAGAVMNTEAFF
CDR3 DNA: TGTGCCAGCAGCTTTGCGGGGGCCGTGATGAACACTGAAGCTTTCTTT
V gene: TRBV5-6
D gene: .
J gene: TRBJ1-1
clone size: .

CDR3 protein: CASTLGTQYF
CDR3 DNA: TGTGCCAGCACTCTCGGTACCCAGTACTTC
V gene: TRBV2
D gene: .
J gene: TRBJ2-5
clone size: .

CDR3 protein: CSVELGGNQPQHF
CDR3 DNA: TGCAGCGTTGAGTTGGGTGGCAATCAGCCCCAGCATTTT
V gene: TRBV29-1
D gene: .
J gene: TRBJ1-5
clone size: many

CDR3 protein: CASSLDAGAGEQYF
CDR3 DNA: TGTGCCAGCAGCTTAGACGCGGGAGCGGGGGAGCAGTACTTC
V gene: TRBV7-9
D gene: TRBD2
J gene: TRBJ2-7
clone size: many

CDR3 protein: CASSPRAIREPQHF
CDR3 DNA: TGCGCCAGCAGCCCGCGCGCAATCAGGGAGCCCCAGCATTTT
V gene: TRBV4-1
D gene: .
J gene: TRBJ1-5
clone size: many

CDR3 protein: CAIGRRQETQYF
CDR3 DNA: TGTGCCATAGGACGGAGGCAAGAGACCCAGTACTTC
V gene: TRBV7-9
D gene: .
J gene: TRBJ2-5
clone size: .

CDR3 protein: CASSLRVGETQYF
CDR3 DNA: TGTGCCAGCAGCCTACGGGTGGGGGAGACCCAGTACTTC
V gene: TRBV27
D gene: .
J gene: TRBJ2-5
clone size: few

CDR3 protein: CASSLISLANTGELFF
CDR3 DNA: TGTGCCAGCAGCTTAATATCGCTCGCGAACACCGGGGAGCTGTTTTTT
V gene: TRBV7-6
D gene: .
J gene: TRBJ2-2
clone size: .

CDR3 protein: CASSRFNTLAGGQDTQYF
CDR3 DNA: TGTGCCAGCAGTCGGTTCAACACACTAGCGGGGGGGCAGGATACGCAGTATTTT
V gene: TRBV12-3/TRBV12-4
D gene: TRBD2
J gene: TRBJ2-3
clone size: .

CDR3 protein: CASSFLIAADRDVDTQYF
CDR3 DNA: TGTGCCAGCAGCTTCCTGATAGCAGCGGACAGGGATGTAGATACGCAGTATTTT
V gene: TRBV7-2
D gene: TRBD1
J gene: TRBJ2-3
clone size: many

CDR3 protein: CASRRAWNTEAFF
CDR3 DNA: TGTGCCAGCCGGAGGGCCTGGAACACTGAAGCTTTCTTT
V gene: TRBV2
D gene: .
J gene: TRBJ1-1
clone size: .

CDR3 protein: CASSQPLGQGFYEQYF
CDR3 DNA: TGTGCCAGCAGTCAGCCCCTGGGGCAGGGGTTCTACGAGCAGTACTTC
V gene: TRBV6-2/TRBV6-3
D gene: .
J gene: TRBJ2-7
clone size: few

CDR3 protein: CASLGDNSYEQYF
CDR3 DNA: TGCGCCAGCTTAGGGGACAACTCCTACGAGCAGTACTTC
V gene: TRBV5-1
D gene: .
J gene: TRBJ2-7
clone size: many